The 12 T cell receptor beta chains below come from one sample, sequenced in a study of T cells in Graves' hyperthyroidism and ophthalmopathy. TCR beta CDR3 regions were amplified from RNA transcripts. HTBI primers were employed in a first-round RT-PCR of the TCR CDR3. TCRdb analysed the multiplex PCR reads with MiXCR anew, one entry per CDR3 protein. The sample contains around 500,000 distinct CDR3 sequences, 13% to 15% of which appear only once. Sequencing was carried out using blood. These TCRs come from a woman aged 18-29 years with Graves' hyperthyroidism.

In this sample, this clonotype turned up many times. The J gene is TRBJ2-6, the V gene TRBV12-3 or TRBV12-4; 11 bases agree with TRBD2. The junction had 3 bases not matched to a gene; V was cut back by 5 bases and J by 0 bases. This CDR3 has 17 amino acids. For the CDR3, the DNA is TGTGCCAGCAGTCCTAGCGGGAGGCCCTCTGGGGCCAACGTCCTGACTTTC. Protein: CASSPSGRPSGANVLTF.

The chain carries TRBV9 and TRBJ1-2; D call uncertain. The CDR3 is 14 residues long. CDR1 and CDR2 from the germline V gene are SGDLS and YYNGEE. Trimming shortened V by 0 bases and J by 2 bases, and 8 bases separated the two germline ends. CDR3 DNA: TGTGCCAGCAGCGTAGGTGGAGCAAACTATGGCTACACCTTC. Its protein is CASSVGGANYGYTF.

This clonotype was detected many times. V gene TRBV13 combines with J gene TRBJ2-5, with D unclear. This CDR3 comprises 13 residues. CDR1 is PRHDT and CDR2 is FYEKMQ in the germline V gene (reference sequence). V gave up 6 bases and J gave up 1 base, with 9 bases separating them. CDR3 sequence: CASRGPSQETQYF. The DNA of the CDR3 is TGTGCCAGCAGAGGACCGAGCCAAGAGACCCAGTACTTC.

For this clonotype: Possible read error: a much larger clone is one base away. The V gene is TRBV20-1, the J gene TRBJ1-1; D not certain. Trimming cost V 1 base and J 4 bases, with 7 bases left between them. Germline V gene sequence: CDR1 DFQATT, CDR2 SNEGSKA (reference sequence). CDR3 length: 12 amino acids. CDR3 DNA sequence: TGCAGTGCTAGAGGGAGTGGCACTGAAGCTTTCTTT. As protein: CSARGSGTEAFF.

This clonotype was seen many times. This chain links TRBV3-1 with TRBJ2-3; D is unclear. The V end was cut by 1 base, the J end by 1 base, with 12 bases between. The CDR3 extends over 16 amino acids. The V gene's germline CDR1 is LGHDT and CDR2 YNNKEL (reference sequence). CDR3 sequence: CASSQGFAAGTDTQYF. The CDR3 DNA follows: TGTGCCAGCAGCCAAGGGTTTGCGGCGGGCACAGATACGCAGTATTTT.

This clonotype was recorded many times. The CDR3 DNA reads TGCGCCAGCAGCTTGGTTCAGGCGGGGATGAACACTGAAGCTTTCTTT. Protein sequence: CASSLVQAGMNTEAFF. The rearrangement uses TRBV5-1 and TRBJ1-1; D is ambiguous. The CDR3 spans 16 residues. Deletions cut 0 bases from V and 0 bases from J, with 12 bases between. Germline CDR1 and CDR2: SGHRS and YFSETQ.

For the CDR3, the DNA is TGTGCCAGCAGCGCTCGGGAAGCCAATTCACCCCTCCACTTT. It translates to CASSAREANSPLHF. This chain joins TRBV3-1 and TRBJ1-6; no firm D call. The V end lost 5 bases, the J end lost 7 bases, and 12 bases lay between the germline ends. Germline CDR1 and CDR2: LGHDT and YNNKEL (reference sequence). The CDR3 is 14 residues long.

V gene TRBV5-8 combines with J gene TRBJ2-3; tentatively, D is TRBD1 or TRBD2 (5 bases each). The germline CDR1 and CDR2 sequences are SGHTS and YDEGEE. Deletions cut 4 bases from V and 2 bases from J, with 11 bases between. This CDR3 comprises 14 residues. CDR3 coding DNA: TGTGCCAGCAGCCGGGACCCTACCACAGATACGCAGTATTTT. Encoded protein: CASSRDPTTDTQYF.

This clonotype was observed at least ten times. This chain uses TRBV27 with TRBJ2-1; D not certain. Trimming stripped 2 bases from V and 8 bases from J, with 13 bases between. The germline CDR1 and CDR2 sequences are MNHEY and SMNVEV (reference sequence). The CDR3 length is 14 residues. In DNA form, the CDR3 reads TGTGCCAGCAGTTTAGCCGGACCGTTCTATGAGCAGTTCTTC. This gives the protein CASSLAGPFYEQFF.

CDR3 loop: CATSPRLSGVGETQYF. CDR3 nucleotide sequence: TGTGCCACCTCCCCGCGTCTGTCAGGGGTCGGGGAGACCCAGTACTTC. The J gene is TRBJ2-5, the V gene TRBV24-1; a possible D gene is TRBD1 (6 bases). Trimming removed 9 bases from V and 5 bases from J, with 24 bases in between. The CDR3 runs 16 residues. Germline lookup yields CDR1 KGHDR and CDR2 SFDVKD.

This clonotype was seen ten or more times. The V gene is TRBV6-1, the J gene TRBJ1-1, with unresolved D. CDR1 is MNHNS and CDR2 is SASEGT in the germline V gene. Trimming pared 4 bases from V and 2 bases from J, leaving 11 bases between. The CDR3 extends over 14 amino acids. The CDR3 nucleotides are TGTGCCAGCAGTGCAATCAGAATCAACACTGAAGCTTTCTTT. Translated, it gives CASSAIRINTEAFF.

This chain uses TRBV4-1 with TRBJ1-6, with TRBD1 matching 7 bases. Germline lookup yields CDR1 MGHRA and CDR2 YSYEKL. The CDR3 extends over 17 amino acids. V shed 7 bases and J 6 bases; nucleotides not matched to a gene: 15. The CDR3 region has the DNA TGCGCCAGCACCCTCCGACAGGGAATAGGTCTTAATTCACCCCTCCACTTT. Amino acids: CASTLRQGIGLNSPLHF.